A single sample gave rise to the 21 T cell receptor beta chains below, sequenced in a study of blood T cell repertoires in COVID-19. The assay was immunoSEQ multiplex PCR, and TCRdb's table has in-frame clones only and misses some. The sample contains about 62,000 clones, 85% to 90% of which appear only once. The sample consisted of peripheral blood. The receptor set was obtained from a woman aged 60 to 75 with COVID-19, enrolled during active disease.

This clone has just one count. The rearrangement links TRBV19 to TRBJ1-5, with D unclear. This CDR3 spans 13 amino acids. CDR1 LNHDA and CDR2 SQIVND come from the germline V gene (reference sequence). V lost 7 bases and J 2 bases, leaving 9 bases between the germline ends. The CDR3 here is CASNPRGNQPQHF. In DNA form, the CDR3 reads TGTGCCAGTAACCCGAGGGGCAATCAGCCCCAGCATTTT. Full variable domain (missing parts from reference TRBV19 and TRBJ1-5): DGGITQSPKYLFRKEGQNVTLSCEQNLNHDAMYWYRQDPGQGLRLIYYSQIVNDFQKGDIAEGYSVSREKKESFPLTVTSAQKNPTAFYLCASNPRGNQPQHFGDGTRLSIL.

This clone has a handful of counts. This chain joins TRBV4-2 and TRBJ1-5, with 9 bases that match TRBD1. The CDR3 sequence is 16 residues long. In germline, CDR1 is LGHNA, CDR2 YNFKEQ. Trimming at V came to 0 bases and at J to 7 bases, leaving 7 bases not matched to a gene. The CDR3 region has the DNA TGTGCCAGCAGCCAAGATCAGGACAGGGGATTGCAGCCCCAGCATTTT. This translates into CASSQDQDRGLQPQHF.

J is TRBJ2-5 and V is TRBV4-3; 8 bases line up with TRBD2. CDR3 length: 18 amino acids. V was clipped by 0 bases and J by 5 bases; unmatched bases: 14. Germline CDR1 reads LGHNA; CDR2 reads YSLEER. CDR3 DNA sequence: TGCGCCAGCAGCCAAGATCTTCCGGGAGGGCCATTCGGGGAGACCCAGTACTTC. It encodes CASSQDLPGGPFGETQYF.

The V and J genes are TRBV5-1 and TRBJ2-7, with a weak D call TRBD1 (5 bases). V was trimmed by 2 bases and J by 3 bases, leaving 6 bases between them. Per germline, CDR1 SGHRS and CDR2 YFSETQ. The CDR3 is 12 residues long. CDR3 sequence reads: CASSLGDYEQYF. In DNA, the CDR3 is TGCGCCAGCAGCTTAGGGGACTACGAGCAGTACTTC.

The chain couples TRBV9 to TRBJ2-5; 7 bases match TRBD1. Germline CDR1 reads SGDLS; CDR2 reads YYNGEE. V was pared by 4 bases and J by 5 bases, with 11 bases of the junction left unmatched. This CDR3 region has 15 residues. The CDR3 DNA is TGTGCCAGCAGCCCCCAGACAGGGATGGGCGAGACCCAGTACTTC. Amino acid sequence: CASSPQTGMGETQYF.

This clone was observed a single time. The chain employs TRBV4-3 and TRBJ2-1, with a possible D match to TRBD1 (5 bases). V was trimmed by 2 bases and J by 3 bases, leaving 14 bases between them. The CDR3 is 16 residues long. Germline values: CDR1 LGHNA, CDR2 YSLEER. Here the CDR3 reads CASSQRPVDSYNEQFF. Written as DNA, the CDR3 is TGCGCCAGCAGCCAAAGGCCCGTAGACAGCTACAATGAGCAGTTCTTC.

This sequence joins TRBV7-2 and TRBJ1-3, with no clear D. The germline V and J ends were trimmed by 6 bases and 0 bases, with 12 bases remaining between them. Germline values: CDR1 SGHTA, CDR2 FQGNSA. CDR3 size: 15 residues. In nucleotides, the CDR3 is TGTGCCAGCAGTAAGAGGATGTTCTCTGGAAACACCATATATTTT. As protein: CASSKRMFSGNTIYF.

The chain has TRBV10-3 and TRBJ1-2; D might be TRBD1 (5 bases). From germline, CDR1 is ENHRY and CDR2 SYGVKD. The V and J ends lost 2 bases and 3 bases respectively, with 7 bases between them. This CDR3 region has 13 residues. The CDR3 is CAISEEGDYGYTF. The CDR3 DNA follows: TGTGCCATCAGTGAGGAAGGGGACTATGGCTACACCTTC.

This clone has only one observation. V gene TRBV4-2 combines with J gene TRBJ1-3, with D uncertain. The CDR3 is 16 amino acids. Germline lookup yields CDR1 LGHNA and CDR2 YNFKEQ. V gave up 4 bases and J gave up 4 bases, with 17 bases separating them. CDR3 sequence: CASSPRSAAFGNTIYF. The CDR3 coding sequence is TGTGCCAGCAGCCCAAGATCGGCGGCGTTCGGAAACACCATATATTTT.

V usage is TRBV19 and J usage is TRBJ1-2, with D unclear. Germline assignment: CDR1 LNHDA and CDR2 SQIVND (reference sequence). V shed 1 base and J shed 8 bases, with 14 bases lying between them. The CDR3 contains 14 residues. This CDR3 is CASSIGWELQGYTF. The CDR3, as DNA: TGTGCCAGTAGTATAGGGTGGGAGTTGCAGGGCTACACCTTC.

V gene TRBV5-4 combines with J gene TRBJ1-1; TRBD1 is a possible D gene (6 bases). Deletions cut 6 bases from V and 1 base from J, with 10 bases between. The V gene's germline CDR1 is SGHNT and CDR2 YYREEE (reference sequence). The CDR3 loop spans 13 amino acids. The CDR3 DNA is TGTGCCAGCACCCTACAGGGGAACACTGAAGCTTTCTTT. Translated, it gives CASTLQGNTEAFF.

The chain couples TRBV6-5 to TRBJ1-1; TRBD1 is a possible D gene (5 bases). The CDR3 length is 15 residues. Between the trimmed V and J ends, which lost 0 bases and 4 bases, there was a span of 12 bases. Germline CDR1 MNHEY, CDR2 SVGAGI. CDR3 sequence (DNA): TGTGCCAGCAGTTACTCGACTCGGGGGAGCACTGAAGCTTTCTTT. It is translated as CASSYSTRGSTEAFF.

The CDR3: CAWGTGDYGYTF. CDR3 nucleotides: TGTGCCTGGGGCACGGGGGACTATGGCTACACCTTC. This chain uses TRBV30 with TRBJ1-2; D may be TRBD1 (5 bases). In germline, CDR1 is GTSNPN, CDR2 SVGIG (reference sequence). V was pared by 5 bases and J by 3 bases, with 10 bases between. The CDR3 has 12 residues.

V and J are TRBV28 and TRBJ1-1; D possibly corresponds to TRBD1 (6 bases). The germline CDR1 and CDR2 sequences are MDHEN and SYDVKM. The germline V and J ends were trimmed by 0 bases and 1 base, with 9 bases remaining between them. The CDR3 covers 15 residues. This CDR3 is CASSLWDSQNTEAFF. Written as DNA, the CDR3 is TGTGCCAGCAGTTTATGGGACAGTCAGAACACTGAAGCTTTCTTT. The entire variable domain, with the rest obtained from reference TRBV28 and TRBJ1-1, is as follows: DVKVTQSSRYLVKRTGEKVFLECVQDMDHENMFWYRQDPGLGLRLIYFSYDVKMKEKGDIPEGYSVSREKKERFSLILESASTNQTSMYLCASSLWDSQNTEAFFGQGTRLTVV.

This clone showed up just once. V is TRBV6-5 and J is TRBJ1-5; maybe TRBD1 (5 bases). V lost 3 bases, J lost 2 bases, and 14 bases lay in between. Germline values: CDR1 MNHEY, CDR2 SVGAGI. The CDR3 covers 16 residues. CDR3 nucleotides: TGTGCCAGCAGTTATTCGGGGGGGTGGGGCAATCAGCCCCAGCATTTT. Translating it yields CASSYSGGWGNQPQHF.

The chain links TRBV24-1 to TRBJ2-7; 14 positions match TRBD2. V was clipped by 3 bases and J by 6 bases; unmatched bases: 9. The CDR3 runs to 17 residues. Looked up from germline, CDR1 is KGHDR and CDR2 is SFDVKD. The CDR3 coding sequence is TGTGCCACCAGTGATGGGACTAGCGGGGGAGTACGAGGCGAGCAGTACTTC. Its protein is CATSDGTSGGVRGEQYF.

V usage is TRBV7-2 and J usage is TRBJ2-2, with D tentatively TRBD2 (6 bases). V was pared by 1 base and J by 6 bases, with 12 bases between. This CDR3 has 15 amino acids. Germline CDR1 SGHTA, CDR2 FQGNSA. This chain's CDR3 is CASSLVTSSPGELFF. For the CDR3, the DNA is TGTGCCAGCAGCTTAGTGACTAGTAGCCCCGGGGAGCTGTTTTTT.

The gene calls are TRBV24-1 and TRBJ2-1; the match to TRBD2 covers 10 bases. This CDR3 has 15 residues. V gave up 2 bases and J gave up 9 bases; unmatched junction bases: 6. Per the germline V gene, CDR1 is KGHDR and CDR2 is SFDVKD. The CDR3, as DNA: TGTGCCACCAGTGATTCACCCCTAGCGGGAGCTGAGCAGTTCTTC. Amino acids: CATSDSPLAGAEQFF.

The chain uses TRBV7-8 and TRBJ2-7; TRBD1 matches 9 bases. The length of the CDR3 is 20 residues. The germline V gene has CDR1 SGHVS and CDR2 FQNEAQ. The V segment lost 1 base and the J segment 3 bases; nucleotides outside the gene matches: 19. CDR3 region: CASSLESVSTGTGNFYEQYF. The CDR3, as DNA: TGTGCCAGCAGCTTAGAATCCGTCTCTACCGGGACAGGGAACTTCTACGAGCAGTACTTC.

The chain has TRBV4-2 and TRBJ1-5; 10 nucleotides line up with TRBD1. CDR1 is LGHNA, CDR2 YNFKEQ, per germline. J was trimmed by 3 bases and V by 7 bases; bases with no gene match: 9. CDR3 size: 16 residues. The CDR3 coding sequence is TGTGCCAGCACCATCCCGGGACAGGGGTACAATCAGCCCCAGCATTTT. Residues: CASTIPGQGYNQPQHF.

V gene TRBV30 combines with J gene TRBJ2-1; D might be TRBD2 (6 bases). Deletions cut 8 bases from V and 4 bases from J, with 15 bases between. The CDR3 has 13 amino acids. In germline, CDR1 is GTSNPN, CDR2 SVGIG (reference sequence). The CDR3 region has the DNA TGTGCCAAGGTACCGGGAGCTTACAATGAGCAGTTCTTC. Protein product: CAKVPGAYNEQFF.